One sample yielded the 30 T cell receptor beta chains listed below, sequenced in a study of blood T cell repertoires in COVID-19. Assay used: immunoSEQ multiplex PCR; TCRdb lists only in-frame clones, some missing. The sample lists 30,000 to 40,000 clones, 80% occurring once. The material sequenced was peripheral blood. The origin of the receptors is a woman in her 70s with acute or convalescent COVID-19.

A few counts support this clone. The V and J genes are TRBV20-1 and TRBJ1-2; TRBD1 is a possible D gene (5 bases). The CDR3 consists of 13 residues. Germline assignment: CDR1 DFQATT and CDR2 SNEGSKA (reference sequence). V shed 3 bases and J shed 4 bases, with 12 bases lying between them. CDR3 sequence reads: CSASSREGYGYTF. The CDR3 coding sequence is TGCAGTGCTAGTTCCAGGGAGGGCTATGGCTACACCTTC.

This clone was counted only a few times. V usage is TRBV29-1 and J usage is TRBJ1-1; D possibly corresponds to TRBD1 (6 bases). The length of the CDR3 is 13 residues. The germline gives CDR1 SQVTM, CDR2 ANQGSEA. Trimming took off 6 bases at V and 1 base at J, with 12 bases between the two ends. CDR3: CSVPKTGNTEAFF. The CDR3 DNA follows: TGCAGCGTCCCAAAGACAGGGAACACTGAAGCTTTCTTT.

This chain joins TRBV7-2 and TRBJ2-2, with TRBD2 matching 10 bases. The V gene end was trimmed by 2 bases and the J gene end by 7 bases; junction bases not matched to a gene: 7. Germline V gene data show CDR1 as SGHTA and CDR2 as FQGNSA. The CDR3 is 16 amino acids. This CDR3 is CASSLLTSGTGGELFF. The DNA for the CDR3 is TGTGCCAGCAGCTTATTAACTAGCGGGACTGGCGGGGAGCTGTTTTTT.

CDR3 DNA sequence: TGTGCCAGCAGTTCCGGCCTAGGGGGAGAGACCCAGTACTTC. Translated: CASSSGLGGETQYF. The genes are TRBV6-6 and TRBJ2-5; D may be TRBD1 (6 bases). The CDR3 spans 14 residues. The V end was cut by 4 bases, the J end by 4 bases, with 13 bases between. The V gene's germline CDR1 is MNHNY and CDR2 SVGAGI (reference sequence).

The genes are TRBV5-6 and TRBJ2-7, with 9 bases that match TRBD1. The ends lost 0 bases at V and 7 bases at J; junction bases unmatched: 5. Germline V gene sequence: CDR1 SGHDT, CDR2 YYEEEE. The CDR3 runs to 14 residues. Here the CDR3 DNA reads TGTGCCAGCAGCTTGGGGACAGGGGCTGGGGAGCAGTACTTC. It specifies CASSLGTGAGEQYF.

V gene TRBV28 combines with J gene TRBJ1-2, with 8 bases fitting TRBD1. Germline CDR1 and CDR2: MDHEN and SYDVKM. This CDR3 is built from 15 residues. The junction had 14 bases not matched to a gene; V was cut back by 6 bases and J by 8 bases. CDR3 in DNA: TGTGCCAGCAGATCCGCAGGGGCAGGGGGCTCCGGCTACACCTTC. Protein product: CASRSAGAGGSGYTF.

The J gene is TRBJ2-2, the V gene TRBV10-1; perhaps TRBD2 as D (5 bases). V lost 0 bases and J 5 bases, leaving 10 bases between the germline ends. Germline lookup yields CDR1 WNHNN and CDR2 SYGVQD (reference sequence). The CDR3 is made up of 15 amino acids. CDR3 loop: CASSESFRETGELFF. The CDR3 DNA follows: TGCGCCAGCAGTGAGTCGTTTAGGGAGACCGGGGAGCTGTTTTTT.

CDR3 sequence reads: CASSLVRGGTSETQYF. The CDR3 coding sequence is TGTGCCAGCAGCTTAGTCCGGGGGGGGACCTCTGAGACCCAGTACTTC. The chain joins TRBV7-7 to TRBJ2-5, with 8 positions matching TRBD2. CDR1 and CDR2 (germline): SSHAT, FNYEAQ (reference sequence). V dropped 1 base and J dropped 5; count of bases not matched to a gene: 9. The CDR3 is made up of 16 amino acids.

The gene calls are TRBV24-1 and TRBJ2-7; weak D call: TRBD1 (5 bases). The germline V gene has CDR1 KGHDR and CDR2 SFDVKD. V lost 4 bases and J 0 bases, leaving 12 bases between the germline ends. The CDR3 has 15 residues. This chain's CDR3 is CATSDPTGSSYEQYF. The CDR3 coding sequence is TGTGCCACCAGTGACCCCACAGGCAGCTCCTACGAGCAGTACTTC.

As DNA, the CDR3 is TGTGCCAGCAGTTCCTCAGGGATCGGGGGAAATAATCAGCCCCAGCATTTT. It specifies CASSSSGIGGNNQPQHF. The chain joins TRBV27 to TRBJ1-5; maybe TRBD1 (5 bases). Trimming removed 4 bases from V and 4 bases from J, with 20 bases in between. The CDR3 runs to 17 residues. Germline V gives CDR1 MNHEY, CDR2 SMNVEV (reference sequence).

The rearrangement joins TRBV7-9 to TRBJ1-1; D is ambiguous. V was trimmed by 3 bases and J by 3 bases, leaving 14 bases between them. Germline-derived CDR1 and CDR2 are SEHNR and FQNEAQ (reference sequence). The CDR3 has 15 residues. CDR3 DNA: TGTGCCAGCAGCTTCTCGAACAGCTGGGACACTGAAGCTTTCTTT. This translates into CASSFSNSWDTEAFF.

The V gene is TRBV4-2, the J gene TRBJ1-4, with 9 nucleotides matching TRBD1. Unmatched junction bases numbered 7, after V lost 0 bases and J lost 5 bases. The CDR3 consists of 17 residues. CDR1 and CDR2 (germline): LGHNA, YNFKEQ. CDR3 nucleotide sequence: TGTGCCAGCAGCCAAGAAAGGGGCGGACAGGGGAATGAAAAACTGTTTTTT. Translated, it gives CASSQERGGQGNEKLFF.

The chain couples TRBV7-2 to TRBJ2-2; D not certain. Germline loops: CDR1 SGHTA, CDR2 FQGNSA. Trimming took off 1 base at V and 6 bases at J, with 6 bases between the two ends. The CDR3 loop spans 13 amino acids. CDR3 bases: TGTGCCAGCAGCTTAGTGCGATCCGGGGAGCTGTTTTTT. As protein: CASSLVRSGELFF.

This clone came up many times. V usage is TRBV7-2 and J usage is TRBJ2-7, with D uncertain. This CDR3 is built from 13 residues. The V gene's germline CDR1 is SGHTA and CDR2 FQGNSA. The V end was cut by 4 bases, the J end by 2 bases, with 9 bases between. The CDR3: CASSYGLTYEQYF. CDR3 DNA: TGTGCCAGCAGCTACGGGTTGACCTACGAGCAGTACTTC.

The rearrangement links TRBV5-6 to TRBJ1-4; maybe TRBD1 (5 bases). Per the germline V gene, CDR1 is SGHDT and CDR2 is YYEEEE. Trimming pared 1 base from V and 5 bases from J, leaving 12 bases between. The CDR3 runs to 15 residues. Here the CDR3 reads CASSLQGRENEKLFF. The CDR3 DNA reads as TGTGCCAGCAGCTTGCAGGGCAGGGAAAATGAAAAACTGTTTTTT.

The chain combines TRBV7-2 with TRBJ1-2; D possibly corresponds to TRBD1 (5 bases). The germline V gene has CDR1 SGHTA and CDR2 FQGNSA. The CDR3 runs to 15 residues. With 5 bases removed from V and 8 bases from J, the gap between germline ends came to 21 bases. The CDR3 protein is CASSRTDSGLWGYTF. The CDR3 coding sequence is TGTGCCAGCAGCCGTACTGACAGTGGGCTATGGGGCTACACCTTC.

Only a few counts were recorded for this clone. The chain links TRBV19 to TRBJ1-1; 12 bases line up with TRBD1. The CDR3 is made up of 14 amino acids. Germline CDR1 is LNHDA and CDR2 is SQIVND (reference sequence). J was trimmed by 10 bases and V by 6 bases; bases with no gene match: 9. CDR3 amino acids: CASRSGTGGSGAFF. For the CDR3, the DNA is TGTGCCAGTAGGTCCGGGACAGGGGGCTCTGGAGCTTTCTTT.

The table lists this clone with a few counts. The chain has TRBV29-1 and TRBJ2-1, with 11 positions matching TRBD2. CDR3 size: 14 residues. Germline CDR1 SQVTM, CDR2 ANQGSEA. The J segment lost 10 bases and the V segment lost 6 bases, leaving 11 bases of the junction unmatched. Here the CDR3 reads CSVDLLAGVSEQFF. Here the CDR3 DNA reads TGCAGCGTCGACTTACTAGCGGGAGTATCCGAGCAGTTCTTC.

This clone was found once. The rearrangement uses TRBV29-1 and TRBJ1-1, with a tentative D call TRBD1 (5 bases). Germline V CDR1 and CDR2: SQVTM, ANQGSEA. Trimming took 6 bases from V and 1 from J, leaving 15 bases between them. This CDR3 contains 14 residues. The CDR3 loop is CSVTPGVGNTEAFF. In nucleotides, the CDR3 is TGCAGCGTCACACCGGGGGTGGGGAACACTGAAGCTTTCTTT.

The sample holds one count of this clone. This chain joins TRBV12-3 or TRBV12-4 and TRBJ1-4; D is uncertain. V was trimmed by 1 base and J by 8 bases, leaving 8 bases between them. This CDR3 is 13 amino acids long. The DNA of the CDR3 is TGTGCCAGCAGTTTAGGTTTCAGAGAAAAACTGTTTTTT. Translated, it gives CASSLGFREKLFF.

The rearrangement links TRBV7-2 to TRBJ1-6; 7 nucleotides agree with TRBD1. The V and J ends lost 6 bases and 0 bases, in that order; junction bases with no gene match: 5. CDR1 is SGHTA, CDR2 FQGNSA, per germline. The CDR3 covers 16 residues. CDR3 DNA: TGTGCCAGCAGAGTTTCAGGGGGCTCCTATAATTCACCCCTCCACTTT. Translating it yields CASRVSGGSYNSPLHF. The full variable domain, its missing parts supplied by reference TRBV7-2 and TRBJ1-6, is GAGVSQSPSNKVTEKGKDVELRCDPISGHTALYWYRQSLGQGLEFLIYFQGNSAPDKSGLPSDRFSAERTGGSVSTLTIQRTQQEDSAVYLCASRVSGGSYNSPLHFGNGTRLTVT.

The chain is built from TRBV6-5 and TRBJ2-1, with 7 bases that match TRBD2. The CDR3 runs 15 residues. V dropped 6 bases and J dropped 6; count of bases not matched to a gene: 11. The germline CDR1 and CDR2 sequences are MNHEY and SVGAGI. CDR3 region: CASSLFIWGGNEQFF. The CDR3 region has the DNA TGTGCCAGCAGCCTCTTTATATGGGGGGGCAATGAGCAGTTCTTC.

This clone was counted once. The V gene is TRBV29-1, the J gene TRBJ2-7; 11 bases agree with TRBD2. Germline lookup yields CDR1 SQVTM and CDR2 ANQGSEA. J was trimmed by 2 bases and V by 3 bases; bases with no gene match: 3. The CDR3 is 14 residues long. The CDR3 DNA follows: TGCAGCGTTGATGGGACTAGCGGAGCCTACGAGCAGTACTTC. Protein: CSVDGTSGAYEQYF.

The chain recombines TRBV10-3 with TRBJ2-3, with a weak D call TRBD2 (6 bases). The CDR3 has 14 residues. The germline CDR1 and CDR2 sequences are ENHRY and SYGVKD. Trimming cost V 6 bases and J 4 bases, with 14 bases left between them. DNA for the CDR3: TGTGCCATCAGCTCCATCACTAGCCCAGATACGCAGTATTTT. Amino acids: CAISSITSPDTQYF.

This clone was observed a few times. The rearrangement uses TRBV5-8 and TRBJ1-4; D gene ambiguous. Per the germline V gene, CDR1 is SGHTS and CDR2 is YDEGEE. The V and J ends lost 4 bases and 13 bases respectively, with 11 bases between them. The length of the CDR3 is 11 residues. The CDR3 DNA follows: TGTGCCAGCAGCGCGGCATTACGACTGTTTTTT. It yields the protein CASSAALRLFF.

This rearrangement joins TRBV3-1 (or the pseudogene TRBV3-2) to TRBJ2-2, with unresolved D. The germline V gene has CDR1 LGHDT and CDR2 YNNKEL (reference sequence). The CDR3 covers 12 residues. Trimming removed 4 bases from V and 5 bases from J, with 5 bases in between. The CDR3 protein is CASSLRTGELFF. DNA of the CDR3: TGTGCCAGCAGCCTTAGAACCGGGGAGCTGTTTTTT.

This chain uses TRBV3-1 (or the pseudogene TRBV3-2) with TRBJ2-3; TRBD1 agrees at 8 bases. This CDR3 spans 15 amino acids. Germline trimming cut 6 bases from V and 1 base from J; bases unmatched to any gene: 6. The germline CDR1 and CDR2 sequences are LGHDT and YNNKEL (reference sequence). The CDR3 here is CASRPTGVGTDTQYF. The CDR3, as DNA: TGTGCCAGCAGACCGACAGGGGTGGGCACAGATACGCAGTATTTT.

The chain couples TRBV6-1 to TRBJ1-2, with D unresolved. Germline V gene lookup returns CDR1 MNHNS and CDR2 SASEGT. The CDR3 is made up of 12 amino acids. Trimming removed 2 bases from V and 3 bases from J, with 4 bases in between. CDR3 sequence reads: CASSESHYGYTF. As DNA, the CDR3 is TGTGCCAGCAGTGAATCTCACTATGGCTACACCTTC.

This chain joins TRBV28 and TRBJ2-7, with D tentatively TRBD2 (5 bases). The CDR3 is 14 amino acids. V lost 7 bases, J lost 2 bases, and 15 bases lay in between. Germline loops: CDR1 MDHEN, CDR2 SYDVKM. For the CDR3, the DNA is TGTGCCAGCATCTCAGGAGGAGGTCCCTACGAGCAGTACTTC. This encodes CASISGGGPYEQYF.

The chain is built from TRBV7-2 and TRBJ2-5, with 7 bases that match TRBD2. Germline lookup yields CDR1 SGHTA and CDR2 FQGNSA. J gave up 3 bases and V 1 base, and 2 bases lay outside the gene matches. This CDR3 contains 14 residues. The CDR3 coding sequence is TGTGCCAGCAGCTTAGTGGGAGGGGAAGAGACCCAGTACTTC. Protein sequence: CASSLVGGEETQYF. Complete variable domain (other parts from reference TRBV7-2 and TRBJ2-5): GAGVSQSPSNKVTEKGKDVELRCDPISGHTALYWYRQSLGQGLEFLIYFQGNSAPDKSGLPSDRFSAERTGGSVSTLTIQRTQQEDSAVYLCASSLVGGEETQYFGPGTRLLVL.